This T cell receptor beta chain was captured in a study of T cells after yellow fever vaccination. At least ten counts were recorded for this clonotype. TCRdb used MiXCR to reprocess the 5' RACE reads, holding one entry per CDR3 protein. Here the sample spans some 110,000 distinct CDR3 sequences, roughly 7.9% being singletons. Between the trimmed V and J ends, which lost 6 bases and 6 bases, there was a span of 14 bases. The germline CDR1 and CDR2 sequences are DFQATT and SNEGSKA (reference sequence). This CDR3 has 12 amino acids. The sequencing here drew on CD4+ T cells sorted from PBMCs, taken roughly 45 days after the first yellow fever vaccination. This clonotype originated in a man between 18 and 35 years old who received the YFV17D yellow fever vaccine. The gene calls are TRBV20-1 and TRBJ2-5; D is possibly TRBD2 (6 bases). The CDR3, as DNA: TGCAGTGCCCTGTCGGGCGGGAAGACCCAGTACTTC. Translating it yields CSALSGGKTQYF.